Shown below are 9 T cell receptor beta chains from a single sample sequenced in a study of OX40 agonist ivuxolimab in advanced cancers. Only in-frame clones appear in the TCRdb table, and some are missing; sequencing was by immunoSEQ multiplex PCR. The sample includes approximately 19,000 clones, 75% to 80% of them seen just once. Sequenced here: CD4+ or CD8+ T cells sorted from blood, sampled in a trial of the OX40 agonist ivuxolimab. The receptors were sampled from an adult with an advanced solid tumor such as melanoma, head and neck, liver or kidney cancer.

The DNA for the CDR3 is TGTGCCAGTAGTAGGACAGGGGGCATGAACACTGAAGCTTTCTTT. As protein: CASSRTGGMNTEAFF. The rearrangement uses TRBV19 and TRBJ1-1, with TRBD1 identical over 11 bases. The CDR3 length is 15 residues. Germline lookup yields CDR1 LNHDA and CDR2 SQIVND (reference sequence). Trimming removed 4 bases from V and 0 bases from J; junction bases left unmatched: 1.

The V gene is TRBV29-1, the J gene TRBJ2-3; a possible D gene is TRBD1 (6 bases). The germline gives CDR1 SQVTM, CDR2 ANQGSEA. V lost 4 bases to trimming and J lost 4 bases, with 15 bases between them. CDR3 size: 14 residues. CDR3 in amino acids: CSVGGRGSADTQYF. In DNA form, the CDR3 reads TGCAGCGTTGGGGGGCGCGGTTCAGCAGATACGCAGTATTTT.

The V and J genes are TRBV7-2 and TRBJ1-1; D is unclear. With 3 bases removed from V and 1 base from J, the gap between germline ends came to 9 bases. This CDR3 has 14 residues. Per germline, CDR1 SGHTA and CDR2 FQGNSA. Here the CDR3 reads CASSFLGTNTEAFF. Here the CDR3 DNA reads TGTGCCAGCAGCTTCCTAGGCACGAACACTGAAGCTTTCTTT.

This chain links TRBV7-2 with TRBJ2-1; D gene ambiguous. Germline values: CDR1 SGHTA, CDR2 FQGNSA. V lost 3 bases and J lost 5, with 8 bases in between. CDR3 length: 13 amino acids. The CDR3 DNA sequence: TGTGCCAGCAGCTTCAGATGGAACAATGAGCAGTTCTTC. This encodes CASSFRWNNEQFF.

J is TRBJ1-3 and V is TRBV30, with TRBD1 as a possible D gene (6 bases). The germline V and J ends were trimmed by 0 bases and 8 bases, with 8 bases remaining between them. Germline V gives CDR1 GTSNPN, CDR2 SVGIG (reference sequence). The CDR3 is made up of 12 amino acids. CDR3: CAWSVRGDTIYF. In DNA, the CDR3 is TGTGCCTGGAGTGTAAGGGGGGACACCATATATTTT.

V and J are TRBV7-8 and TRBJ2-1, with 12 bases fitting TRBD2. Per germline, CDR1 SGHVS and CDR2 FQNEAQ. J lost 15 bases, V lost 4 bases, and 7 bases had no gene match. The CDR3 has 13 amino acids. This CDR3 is CASSSLAGGTAFF. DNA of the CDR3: TGTGCCAGCAGCTCTCTAGCGGGAGGGACCGCGTTCTTC.

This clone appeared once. The CDR3, as DNA: TGTGCCAGTAGTACTAGCGGGAGAGCCCCCTACAATGAGCAGTTCTTC. Translation: CASSTSGRAPYNEQFF. The chain combines TRBV19 with TRBJ2-1, with TRBD2 matching over 10 bases. The CDR3 sequence is 16 residues long. J lost 2 bases, V lost 4 bases, and 5 bases had no gene match. The V gene's germline CDR1 is LNHDA and CDR2 SQIVND (reference sequence).

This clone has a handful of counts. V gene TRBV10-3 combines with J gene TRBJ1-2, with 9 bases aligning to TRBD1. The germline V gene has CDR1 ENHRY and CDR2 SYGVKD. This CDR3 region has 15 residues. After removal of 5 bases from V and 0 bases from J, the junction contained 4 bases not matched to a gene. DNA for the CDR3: TGTGCCATCAGTCCCGGGACAGGGTCTAACTATGGCTACACCTTC. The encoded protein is CAISPGTGSNYGYTF.

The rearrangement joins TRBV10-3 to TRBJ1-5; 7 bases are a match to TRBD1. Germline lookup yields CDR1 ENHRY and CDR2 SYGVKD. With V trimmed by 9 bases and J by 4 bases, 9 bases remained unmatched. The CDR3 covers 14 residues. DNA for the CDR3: TGTGCCATTTCTGACAGGGACGGAAATCAGCCCCAGCATTTT. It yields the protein CAISDRDGNQPQHF.